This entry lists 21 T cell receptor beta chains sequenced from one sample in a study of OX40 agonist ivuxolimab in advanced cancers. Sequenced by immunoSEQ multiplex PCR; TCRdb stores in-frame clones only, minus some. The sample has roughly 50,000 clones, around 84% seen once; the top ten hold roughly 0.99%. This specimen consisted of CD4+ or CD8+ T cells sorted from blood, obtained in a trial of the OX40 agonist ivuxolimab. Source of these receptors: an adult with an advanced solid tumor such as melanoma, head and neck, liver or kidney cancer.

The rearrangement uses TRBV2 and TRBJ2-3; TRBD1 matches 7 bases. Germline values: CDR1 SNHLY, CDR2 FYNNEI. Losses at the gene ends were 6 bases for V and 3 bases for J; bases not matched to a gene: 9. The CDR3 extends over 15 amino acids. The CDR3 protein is CASRQQGLGTDTQYF. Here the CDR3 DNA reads TGTGCCAGCAGGCAACAGGGGTTGGGAACAGATACGCAGTATTTT. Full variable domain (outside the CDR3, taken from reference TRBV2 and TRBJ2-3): EPEVTQTPSHQVTQMGQEVILRCVPISNHLYFYWYRQILGQKVEFLVSFYNNEISEKSEIFDDQFSVERPDGSNFTLKIRSTKLEDSAMYFCASRQQGLGTDTQYFGPGTRLTVL.

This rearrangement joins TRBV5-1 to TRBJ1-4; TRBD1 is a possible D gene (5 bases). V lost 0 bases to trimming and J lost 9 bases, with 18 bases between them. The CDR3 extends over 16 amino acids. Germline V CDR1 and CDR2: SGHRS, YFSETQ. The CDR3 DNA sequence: TGCGCCAGCAGCTTGGATGCCGCCCTGGGGGGGAAAAAACTGTTTTTT. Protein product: CASSLDAALGGKKLFF.

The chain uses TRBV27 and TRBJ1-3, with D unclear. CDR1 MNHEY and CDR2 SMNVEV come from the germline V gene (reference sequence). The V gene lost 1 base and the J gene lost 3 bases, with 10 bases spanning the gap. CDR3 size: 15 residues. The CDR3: CASSLFRGGGNTIYF. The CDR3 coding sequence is TGTGCCAGCAGTTTATTCCGGGGAGGTGGAAACACCATATATTTT.

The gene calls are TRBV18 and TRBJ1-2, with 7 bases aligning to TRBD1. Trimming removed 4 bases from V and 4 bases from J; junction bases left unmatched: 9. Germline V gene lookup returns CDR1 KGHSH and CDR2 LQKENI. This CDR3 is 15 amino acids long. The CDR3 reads CASSRQGSTGYGYTF. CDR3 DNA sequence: TGTGCCAGCTCACGACAGGGCTCCACCGGCTATGGCTACACCTTC.

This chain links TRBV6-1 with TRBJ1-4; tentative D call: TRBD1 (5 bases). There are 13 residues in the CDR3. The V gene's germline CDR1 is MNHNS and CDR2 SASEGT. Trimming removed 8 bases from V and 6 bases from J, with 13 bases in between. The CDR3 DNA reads TGTGCCAGCCAGGACACCCTCTATGAAAAACTGTTTTTT. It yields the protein CASQDTLYEKLFF.

The CDR3 region is CASSLAGGSSGANVLTF. CDR3 sequence (DNA): TGCGCCAGCAGCTTGGCAGGGGGTAGCTCTGGGGCCAACGTCCTGACTTTC. The chain carries TRBV5-1 and TRBJ2-6; 7 bases are shared with TRBD1. V gave up 0 bases and J gave up 0 bases; unmatched junction bases: 3. The germline V gene encodes CDR1 SGHRS and CDR2 YFSETQ. This CDR3 region has 17 residues.

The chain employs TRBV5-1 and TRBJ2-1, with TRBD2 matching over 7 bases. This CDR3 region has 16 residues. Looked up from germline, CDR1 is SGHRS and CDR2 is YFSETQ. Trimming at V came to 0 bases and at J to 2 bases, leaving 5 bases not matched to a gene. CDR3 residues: CASSLGAGRAYNEQFF. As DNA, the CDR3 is TGCGCCAGCAGCTTGGGAGCGGGGCGGGCCTACAATGAGCAGTTCTTC.

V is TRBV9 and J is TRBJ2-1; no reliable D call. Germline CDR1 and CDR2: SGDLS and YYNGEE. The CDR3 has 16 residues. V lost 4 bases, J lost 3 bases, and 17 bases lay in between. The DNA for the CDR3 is TGTGCCAGCAGCTCCCGAACCAACCTGGGCTACAATGAGCAGTTCTTC. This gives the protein CASSSRTNLGYNEQFF.

CDR3: CASSLGPRGTEAFF. For the CDR3, the DNA is TGTGCCAGCAGCTTAGGCCCCAGGGGCACTGAAGCTTTCTTT. The rearrangement links TRBV7-9 to TRBJ1-1, with TRBD1 as a possible D gene (6 bases). CDR3 length: 14 residues. CDR1 is SEHNR and CDR2 is FQNEAQ in the germline V gene (reference sequence). Trimming removed 1 base at V and 4 bases at J, with 10 bases between.

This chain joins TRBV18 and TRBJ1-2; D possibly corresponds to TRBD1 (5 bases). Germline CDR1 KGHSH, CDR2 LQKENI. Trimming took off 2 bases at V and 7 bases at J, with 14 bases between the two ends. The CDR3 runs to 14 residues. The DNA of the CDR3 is TGTGCCAGCTCACCAGGGGGGACGGGAACTGGCTACACCTTC. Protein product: CASSPGGTGTGYTF. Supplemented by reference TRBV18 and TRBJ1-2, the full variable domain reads NAGVMQNPRHLVRRRGQEARLRCSPMKGHSHVYWYRQLPEEGLKFMVYLQKENIIDESGMPKERFSAEFPKEGPSILRIQQVVRGDSAAYFCASSPGGTGTGYTFGSGTRLTVV.

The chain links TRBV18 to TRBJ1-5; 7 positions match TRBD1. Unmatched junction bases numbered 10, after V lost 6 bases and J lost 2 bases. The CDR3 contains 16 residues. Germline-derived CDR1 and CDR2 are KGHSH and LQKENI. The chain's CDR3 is CASSSGAGGGNQPQHF. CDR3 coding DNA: TGTGCCAGCTCGTCAGGGGCAGGGGGGGGCAATCAGCCCCAGCATTTT.

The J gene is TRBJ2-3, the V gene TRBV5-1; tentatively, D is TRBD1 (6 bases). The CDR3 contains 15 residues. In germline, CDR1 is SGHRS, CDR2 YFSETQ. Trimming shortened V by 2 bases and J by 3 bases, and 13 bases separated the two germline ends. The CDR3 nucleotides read TGCGCCAGCAGCTTAACAGGGATGGGGACAGATACGCAGTATTTT. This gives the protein CASSLTGMGTDTQYF.

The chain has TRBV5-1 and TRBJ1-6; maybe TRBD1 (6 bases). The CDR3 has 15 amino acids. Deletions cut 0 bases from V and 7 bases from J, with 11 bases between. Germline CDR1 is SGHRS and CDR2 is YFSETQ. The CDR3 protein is CASSLGGQNNSPLHF. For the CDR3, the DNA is TGCGCCAGCAGCTTGGGCGGACAGAACAATTCACCCCTCCACTTT.

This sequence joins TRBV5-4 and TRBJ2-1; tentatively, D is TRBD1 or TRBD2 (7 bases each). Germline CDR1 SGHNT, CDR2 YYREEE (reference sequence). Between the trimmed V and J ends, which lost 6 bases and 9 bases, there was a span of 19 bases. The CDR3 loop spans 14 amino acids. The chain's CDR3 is CASTRQGGRFEQFF. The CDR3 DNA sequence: TGTGCCAGCACCCGGCAGGGGGGGCGTTTTGAGCAGTTCTTC.

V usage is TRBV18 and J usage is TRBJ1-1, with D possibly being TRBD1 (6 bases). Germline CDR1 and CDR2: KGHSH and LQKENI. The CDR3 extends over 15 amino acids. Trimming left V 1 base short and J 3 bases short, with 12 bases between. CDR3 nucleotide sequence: TGTGCCAGCTCACCACATCCGGACAGCTACACTGAAGCTTTCTTT. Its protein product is CASSPHPDSYTEAFF.

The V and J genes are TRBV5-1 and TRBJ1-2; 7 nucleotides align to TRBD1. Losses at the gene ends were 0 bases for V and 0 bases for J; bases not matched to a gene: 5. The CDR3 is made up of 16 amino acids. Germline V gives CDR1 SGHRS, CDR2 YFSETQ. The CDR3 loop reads CASSLDYGTANYGYTF. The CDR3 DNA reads TGCGCCAGCAGCTTGGACTACGGGACAGCTAACTATGGCTACACCTTC.

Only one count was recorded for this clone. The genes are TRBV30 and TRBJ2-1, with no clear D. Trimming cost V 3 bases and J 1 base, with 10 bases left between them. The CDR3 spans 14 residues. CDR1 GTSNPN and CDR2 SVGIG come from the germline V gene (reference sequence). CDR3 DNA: TGTGCCTGGAGGACCGGAATATCCTACAATGAGCAGTTCTTC. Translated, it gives CAWRTGISYNEQFF.

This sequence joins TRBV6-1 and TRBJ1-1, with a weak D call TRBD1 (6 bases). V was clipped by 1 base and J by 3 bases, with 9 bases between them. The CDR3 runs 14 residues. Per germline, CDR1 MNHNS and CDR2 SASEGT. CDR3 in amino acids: CASSEGDKDTEAFF. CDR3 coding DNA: TGTGCCAGCAGTGAAGGGGACAAAGACACTGAAGCTTTCTTT.

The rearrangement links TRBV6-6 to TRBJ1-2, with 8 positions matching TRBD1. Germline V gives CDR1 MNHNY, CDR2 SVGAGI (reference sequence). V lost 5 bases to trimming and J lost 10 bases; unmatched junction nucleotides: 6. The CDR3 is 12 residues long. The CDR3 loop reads CASSTGQGDYTF. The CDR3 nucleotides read TGTGCCAGCAGTACCGGACAGGGCGACTACACCTTC.

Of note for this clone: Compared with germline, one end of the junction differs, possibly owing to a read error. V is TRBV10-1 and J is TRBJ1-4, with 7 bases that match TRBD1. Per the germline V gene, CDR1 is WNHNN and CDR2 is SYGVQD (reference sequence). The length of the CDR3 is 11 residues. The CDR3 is CASPATGTARF. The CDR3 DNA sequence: TGCGCCAGCCCGGCAACCGGGACAGCTCGTTTT.

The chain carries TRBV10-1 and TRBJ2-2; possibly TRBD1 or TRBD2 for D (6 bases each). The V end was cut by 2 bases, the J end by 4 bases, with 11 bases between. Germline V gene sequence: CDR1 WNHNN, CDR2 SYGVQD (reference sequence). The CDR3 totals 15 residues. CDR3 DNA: TGCGCCAGCAGTGAGACGGGGGCTCCCACCGGGGAGCTGTTTTTT. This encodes CASSETGAPTGELFF.